This T cell receptor (beta chain) was captured by sequencing in a study of blood T cell repertoires in COVID-19. Study-level background: Some COVID-19 samples were acute and others convalescent; all came from the United States, Italy and Spain. T cells, B-cell-depleted T cells, or PBMCs supplied cDNA or gDNA.

As originally analysed: Reference gene primer amplification gave estimated nucleated cell counts. Libraries were prepared by immunoSEQ multiplex PCR; TCRdb keeps only in-frame clonotypes and omits some of them. That table supplies the V and J calls and clone size; D and trimming were determined from the DNA. Among roughly 120,000 clones listed, 75% to 85% were seen once. V was clipped by 2 bases and J by 0 bases; unmatched bases: 11. Germline CDR1 SGHVS, CDR2 FNYEAQ. The CDR3 runs 19 residues. This TCR was sampled from a woman aged 80 or over with active or convalescent COVID-19. The sample taken for sequencing was peripheral blood. The chain is built from TRBV7-6 and TRBJ2-1; the match to TRBD2 covers 9 bases. CDR3: CASSLKLAGFISSYNEQFF. CDR3 bases: TGTGCCAGCAGCTTAAAACTAGCGGGCTTCATAAGCTCCTACAATGAGCAGTTCTTC.